The 20 T cell receptor beta chains reported below all come from one sample, sequenced in a study of T cell changes during pregnancy in multiple sclerosis. Only in-frame clones appear in the TCRdb table, and some are missing; sequencing was by immunoSEQ multiplex PCR. The table lists 55,000 to 80,000 clones, approximately 93% of them singletons, with 2.5% to 4% in the top ten. Source: CD8+ T cells from peripheral blood mononuclear cells, taken in the second trimester of pregnancy. The receptors shown here come from a female donor with multiple sclerosis, enrolled in a pregnancy study.

The chain uses TRBV19 and TRBJ2-7, with D perhaps TRBD2 (5 bases). CDR3 size: 15 residues. The germline V gene encodes CDR1 LNHDA and CDR2 SQIVND (reference sequence). The V gene lost 5 bases and the J gene lost 3 bases, with 17 bases spanning the gap. The chain's CDR3 is CASSRGIKRFYEQYF. CDR3 nucleotide sequence: TGTGCCAGTAGTCGGGGTATCAAGCGGTTCTACGAGCAGTACTTC.

This chain uses TRBV2 with TRBJ2-4, with 9 positions matching TRBD1. V was clipped by 6 bases and J by 6 bases; unmatched bases: 6. CDR1 SNHLY and CDR2 FYNNEI come from the germline V gene. The length of the CDR3 is 14 residues. CDR3 DNA sequence: TGTGCCAGCAGAGCCGACAGGGGGGGAAACATTCAGTACTTC. It translates to CASRADRGGNIQYF.

The chain's CDR3 is CAWSVQNRANTEAFF. CDR3 nucleotides: TGTGCCTGGAGTGTACAGAACAGGGCGAACACTGAAGCTTTCTTT. The chain has TRBV30 and TRBJ1-1; D might be TRBD1 (6 bases). Germline values: CDR1 GTSNPN, CDR2 SVGIG (reference sequence). V lost 0 bases to trimming and J lost 1 base, with 12 bases between them. The CDR3 has 15 residues.

CDR3 region: CAWMGALDRDSSYEQYF. CDR3 DNA: TGTGCCTGGATGGGGGCCCTGGACAGGGACAGCTCCTACGAGCAGTACTTC. The chain employs TRBV30 and TRBJ2-7; TRBD1 matches 8 bases. The germline V gene has CDR1 GTSNPN and CDR2 SVGIG (reference sequence). The V and J ends lost 4 bases and 0 bases, in that order; junction bases with no gene match: 14. The CDR3 has 17 residues.

The rearrangement links TRBV2 to TRBJ1-5; possible D gene TRBD1, 5 bases. The CDR3 runs to 18 residues. The V end lost 2 bases, the J end lost 4 bases, and 21 bases lay between the germline ends. Germline loops: CDR1 SNHLY, CDR2 FYNNEI. The CDR3 DNA sequence: TGTGCCAGCAGTGAAAATGGTCCGGGGGGGAAGTGGAATCAGCCCCAGCATTTT. Translated, it gives CASSENGPGGKWNQPQHF. The full variable domain, with the rest looked up from reference TRBV2 and TRBJ1-5, is EPEVTQTPSHQVTQMGQEVILRCVPISNHLYFYWYRQILGQKVEFLVSFYNNEISEKSEIFDDQFSVERPDGSNFTLKIRSTKLEDSAMYFCASSENGPGGKWNQPQHFGDGTRLSIL.

This chain joins TRBV4-1 and TRBJ1-3, with a tentative D call TRBD1 (6 bases). The CDR3 is 19 residues long. Germline values: CDR1 MGHRA, CDR2 YSYEKL. V was cut by 0 bases and J by 0 bases, with 18 bases left in between. CDR3 sequence (DNA): TGCGCCAGCAGCCAAGATCCCACAGGGCGAAGCCTCTCTGGAAACACCATATATTTT. It yields the protein CASSQDPTGRSLSGNTIYF.

This chain links TRBV27 with TRBJ2-1; possible D gene TRBD2, 5 bases. Germline V gene sequence: CDR1 MNHEY, CDR2 SMNVEV (reference sequence). V was trimmed by 5 bases and J by 9 bases, leaving 17 bases between them. The CDR3 covers 14 residues. CDR3 residues: CASSPTPMRAEQFF. The CDR3 DNA reads TGTGCCAGCAGTCCTACCCCCATGAGGGCTGAGCAGTTCTTC.

This chain uses TRBV10-3 with TRBJ2-5; D might be TRBD2 (6 bases). V was clipped by 8 bases and J by 0 bases, with 13 bases between them. Germline assignment: CDR1 ENHRY and CDR2 SYGVKD. CDR3 length: 14 amino acids. The CDR3 DNA follows: TGTGCCATCGCCGACCGGGAGAACCAAGAGACCCAGTACTTC. It translates to CAIADRENQETQYF.

This chain links TRBV9 with TRBJ2-1, with D possibly TRBD2 on 5 matching bases. The V gene lost 4 bases and the J gene lost 5 bases, with 13 bases spanning the gap. Germline CDR1 reads SGDLS; CDR2 reads YYNGEE. The CDR3 covers 14 residues. Here the CDR3 reads CASSPSGKNNEQFF. The CDR3 region has the DNA TGTGCCAGCAGCCCGTCGGGAAAAAACAATGAGCAGTTCTTC.

The V gene is TRBV9, the J gene TRBJ2-5; TRBD1 aligns across 9 bases. V was clipped by 4 bases and J by 5 bases; unmatched bases: 12. Germline V gene sequence: CDR1 SGDLS, CDR2 YYNGEE. The CDR3 has 16 residues. The CDR3 DNA follows: TGTGCCAGCAGCTATAGACAGGGGGTCCAGGGGGAGACCCAGTACTTC. It yields the protein CASSYRQGVQGETQYF.

DNA for the CDR3: TGTGCCAGCAGCGCCGGAGGGGGCAGCGATTACGAGCAGTACTTC. Its protein product is CASSAGGGSDYEQYF. J is TRBJ2-7 and V is TRBV9, with D tentatively TRBD1 (7 bases). Germline V gene data show CDR1 as SGDLS and CDR2 as YYNGEE. This CDR3 comprises 15 residues. V dropped 3 bases and J dropped 4 bases, with 17 bases sitting between them.

The CDR3 nucleotides are TGCGCCAGCAGCCTTAGGCCGGGACAGGGGGAGAACGAGCAGTACTTC. It is translated as CASSLRPGQGENEQYF. The chain couples TRBV5-1 to TRBJ2-7; 11 bases fit TRBD1. The V gene's germline CDR1 is SGHRS and CDR2 YFSETQ. J lost 5 bases, V lost 4 bases, and 11 bases had no gene match. The CDR3 is 16 amino acids.

The V and J genes are TRBV13 and TRBJ2-7; 8 nucleotides line up with TRBD2. The germline V gene has CDR1 PRHDT and CDR2 FYEKMQ (reference sequence). The CDR3 spans 13 residues. The V segment lost 3 bases and the J segment 2 bases; nucleotides outside the gene matches: 0. The CDR3 DNA sequence: TGTGCCAGCAGCTTGGGACTAGCCTACGAGCAGTACTTC. The encoded protein is CASSLGLAYEQYF.

This rearrangement joins TRBV21-1 to TRBJ2-1; the DNA was not compared with TRBD2, the D call given in the table. TRBV21-1 is given as a pseudogene. There are 16 residues in the CDR3. The CDR3 loop is CASSKPSGRVSNEQFF. The CDR3 coding sequence is TGTGCCAGCAGCAAGCCTAGCGGGAGGGTCTCCAATGAGCAGTTCTTC.

The chain has TRBV19 and TRBJ2-7, with 8 positions matching TRBD1. CDR3 length equals 13 residues. Germline-derived CDR1 and CDR2 are LNHDA and SQIVND (reference sequence). Trimming took 3 bases from V and 6 from J; bases not matched to a gene: 4. CDR3 bases: TGTGCCAGTAGTATGACAGGGGTGGTCGAGCAGTACTTC. It is translated as CASSMTGVVEQYF.

The rearrangement joins TRBV5-1 to TRBJ2-7; D possibly corresponds to TRBD2 (6 bases). Trimming left V 2 bases short and J 3 bases short, with 9 bases between. From germline, CDR1 is SGHRS and CDR2 YFSETQ. The CDR3 contains 13 residues. The CDR3 sequence is CASSFGTDYEQYF. As DNA, the CDR3 is TGCGCCAGCAGCTTCGGGACTGACTACGAGCAGTACTTC.

The genes are TRBV4-3 and TRBJ1-2, with 9 bases lining up with TRBD1. The CDR3 totals 16 residues. Trimming cost V 1 base and J 3 bases; bases outside gene matches: 6. Looked up from germline, CDR1 is LGHNA and CDR2 is YSLEER. CDR3 protein: CASSQVGQGMDYGYTF. CDR3 bases: TGCGCCAGCAGCCAAGTGGGACAGGGTATGGACTATGGCTACACCTTC.

The V and J genes are TRBV30 and TRBJ2-1; D uncertain. V lost 0 bases and J 0 bases, leaving 9 bases between the germline ends. Germline-derived CDR1 and CDR2 are GTSNPN and SVGIG (reference sequence). CDR3 length equals 15 residues. The CDR3 loop reads CAWSVLVSSYNEQFF. CDR3 in DNA: TGTGCCTGGAGTGTACTGGTTAGCTCCTACAATGAGCAGTTCTTC.

The genes are TRBV9 and TRBJ2-7; perhaps TRBD1 as D (6 bases). The V gene lost 0 bases and the J gene lost 3 bases, with 13 bases spanning the gap. The germline CDR1 and CDR2 sequences are SGDLS and YYNGEE. This CDR3 region has 15 residues. The CDR3 DNA sequence: TGTGCCAGCAGCGTAGGTCTGGACAGATTCTACGAGCAGTACTTC. Its translation: CASSVGLDRFYEQYF.

The chain uses TRBV29-1 and TRBJ1-2, with unresolved D. Trimming left V 7 bases short and J 8 bases short, with 20 bases between. The CDR3 is 13 amino acids. Per germline, CDR1 SQVTM and CDR2 ANQGSEA. The CDR3 nucleotides read TGCAGCGCTGATACCGGGGTAACGCGCGGCTACACCTTC. The encoded protein is CSADTGVTRGYTF.